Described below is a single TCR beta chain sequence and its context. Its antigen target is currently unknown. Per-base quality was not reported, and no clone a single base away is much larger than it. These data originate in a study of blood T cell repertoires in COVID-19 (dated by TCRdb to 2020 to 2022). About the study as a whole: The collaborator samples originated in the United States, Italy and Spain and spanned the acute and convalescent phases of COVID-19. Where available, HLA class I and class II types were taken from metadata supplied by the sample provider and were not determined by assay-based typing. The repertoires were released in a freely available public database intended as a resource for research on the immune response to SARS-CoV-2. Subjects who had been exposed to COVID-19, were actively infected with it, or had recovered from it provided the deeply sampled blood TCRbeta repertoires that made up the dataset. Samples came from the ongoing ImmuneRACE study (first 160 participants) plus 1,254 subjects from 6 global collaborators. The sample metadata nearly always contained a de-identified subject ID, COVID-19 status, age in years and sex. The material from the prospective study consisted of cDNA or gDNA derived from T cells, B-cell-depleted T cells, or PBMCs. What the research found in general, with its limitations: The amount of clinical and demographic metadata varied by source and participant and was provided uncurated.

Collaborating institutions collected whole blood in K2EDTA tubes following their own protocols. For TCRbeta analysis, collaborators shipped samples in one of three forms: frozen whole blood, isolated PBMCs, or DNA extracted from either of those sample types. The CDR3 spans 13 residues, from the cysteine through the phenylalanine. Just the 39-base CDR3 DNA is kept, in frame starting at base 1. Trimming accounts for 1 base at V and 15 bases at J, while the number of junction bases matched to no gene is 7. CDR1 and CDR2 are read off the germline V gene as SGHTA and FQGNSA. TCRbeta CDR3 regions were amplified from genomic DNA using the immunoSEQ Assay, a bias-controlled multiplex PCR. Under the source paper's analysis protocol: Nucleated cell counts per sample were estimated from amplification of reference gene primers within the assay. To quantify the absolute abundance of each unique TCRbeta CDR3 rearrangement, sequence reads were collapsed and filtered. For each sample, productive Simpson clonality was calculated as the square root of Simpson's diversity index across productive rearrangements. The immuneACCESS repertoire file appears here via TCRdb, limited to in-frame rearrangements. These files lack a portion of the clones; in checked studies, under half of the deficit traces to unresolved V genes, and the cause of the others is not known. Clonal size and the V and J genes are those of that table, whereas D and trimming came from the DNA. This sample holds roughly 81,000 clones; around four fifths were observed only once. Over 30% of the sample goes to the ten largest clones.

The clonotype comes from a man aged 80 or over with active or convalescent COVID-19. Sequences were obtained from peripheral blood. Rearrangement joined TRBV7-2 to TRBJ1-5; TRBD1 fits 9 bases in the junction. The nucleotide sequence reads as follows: TGTGCCAGCAGCTTAGGGGACAGGGTTCAACGGCATTTT. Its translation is CASSLGDRVQRHF.